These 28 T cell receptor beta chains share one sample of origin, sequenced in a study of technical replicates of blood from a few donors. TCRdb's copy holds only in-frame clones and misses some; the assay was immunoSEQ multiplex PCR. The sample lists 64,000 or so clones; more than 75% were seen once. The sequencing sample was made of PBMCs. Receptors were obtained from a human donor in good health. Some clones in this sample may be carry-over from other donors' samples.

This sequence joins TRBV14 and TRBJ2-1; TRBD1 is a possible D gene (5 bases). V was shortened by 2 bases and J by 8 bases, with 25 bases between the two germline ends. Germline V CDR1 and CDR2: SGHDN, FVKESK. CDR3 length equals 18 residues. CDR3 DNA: TGTGCCAGCAGCCAAACATTCTACCCCGGACAAGTGGGCGATGAGCAGTTCTTC. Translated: CASSQTFYPGQVGDEQFF.

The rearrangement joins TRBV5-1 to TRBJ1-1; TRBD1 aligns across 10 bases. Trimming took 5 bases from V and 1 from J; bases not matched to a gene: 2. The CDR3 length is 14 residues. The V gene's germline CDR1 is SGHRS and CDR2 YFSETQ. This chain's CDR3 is CASRRQGANTEAFF. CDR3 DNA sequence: TGCGCCAGCAGGAGACAGGGGGCGAACACTGAAGCTTTCTTT.

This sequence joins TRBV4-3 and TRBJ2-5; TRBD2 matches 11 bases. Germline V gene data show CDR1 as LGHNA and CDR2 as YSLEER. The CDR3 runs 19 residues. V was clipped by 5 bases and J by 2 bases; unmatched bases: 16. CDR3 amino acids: CASSYALGSGGAGQETQYF. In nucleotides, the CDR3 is TGCGCCAGCAGCTATGCCCTGGGTAGCGGGGGGGCGGGGCAAGAGACCCAGTACTTC.

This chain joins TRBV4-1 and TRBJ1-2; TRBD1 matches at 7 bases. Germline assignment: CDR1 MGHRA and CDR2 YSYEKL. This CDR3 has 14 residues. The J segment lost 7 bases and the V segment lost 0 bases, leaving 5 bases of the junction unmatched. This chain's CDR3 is CASSQETGRRGYTF. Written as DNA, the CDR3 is TGCGCCAGCAGCCAAGAGACAGGGAGACGTGGCTACACCTTC.

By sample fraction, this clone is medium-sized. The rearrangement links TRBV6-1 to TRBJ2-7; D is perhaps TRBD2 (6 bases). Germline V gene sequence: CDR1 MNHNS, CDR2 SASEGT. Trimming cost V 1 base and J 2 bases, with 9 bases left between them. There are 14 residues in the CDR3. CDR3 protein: CASSEGGEAYEQYF. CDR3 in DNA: TGTGCCAGCAGTGAAGGGGGGGAAGCCTACGAGCAGTACTTC.

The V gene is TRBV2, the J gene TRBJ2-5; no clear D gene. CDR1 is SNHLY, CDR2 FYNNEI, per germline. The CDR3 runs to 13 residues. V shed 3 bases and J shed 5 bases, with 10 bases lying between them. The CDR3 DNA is TGTGCCAGCAGTGAGGGCTCGTGGGAGACCCAGTACTTC. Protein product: CASSEGSWETQYF.

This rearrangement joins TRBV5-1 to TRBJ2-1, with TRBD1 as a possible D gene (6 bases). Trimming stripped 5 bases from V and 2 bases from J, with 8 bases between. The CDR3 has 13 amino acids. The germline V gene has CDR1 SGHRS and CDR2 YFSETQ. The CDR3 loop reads CASSGGPYNEQFF. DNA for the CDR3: TGCGCCAGCAGTGGGGGCCCCTACAATGAGCAGTTCTTC.

The CDR3 DNA is TGTGCCAGCTCCCACAGGGACAGGGCCAGGGGCACTGAAGCTTTCTTT. This sequence encodes CASSHRDRARGTEAFF. The rearrangement joins TRBV18 to TRBJ1-1; 9 bases agree with TRBD1. Per the germline V gene, CDR1 is KGHSH and CDR2 is LQKENI. V shed 6 bases and J 4 bases; nucleotides not matched to a gene: 12. The CDR3 loop spans 16 amino acids.

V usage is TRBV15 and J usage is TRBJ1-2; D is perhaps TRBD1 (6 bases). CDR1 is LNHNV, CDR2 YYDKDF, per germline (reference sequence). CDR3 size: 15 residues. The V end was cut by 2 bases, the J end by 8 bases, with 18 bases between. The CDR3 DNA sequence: TGTGCCACCAGCAGACCCCGGGGGGGGCTTCAGGGCTACACCTTC. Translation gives CATSRPRGGLQGYTF.

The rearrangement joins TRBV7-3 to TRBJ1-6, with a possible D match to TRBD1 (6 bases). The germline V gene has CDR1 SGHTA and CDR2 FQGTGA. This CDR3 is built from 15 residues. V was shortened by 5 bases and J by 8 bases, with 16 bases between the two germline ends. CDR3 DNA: TGTGCCAGCAGCCCCGGTTGGGGGCCGGATTCACCCCTCCACTTT. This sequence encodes CASSPGWGPDSPLHF. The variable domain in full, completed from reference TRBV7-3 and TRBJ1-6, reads GAGVSQTPSNKVTEKGKYVELRCDPISGHTALYWYRQSLGQGPEFLIYFQGTGAADDSGLPNDRFFAVRPEGSVSTLKIQRTERGDSAVYLCASSPGWGPDSPLHFGNGTRLTVT.

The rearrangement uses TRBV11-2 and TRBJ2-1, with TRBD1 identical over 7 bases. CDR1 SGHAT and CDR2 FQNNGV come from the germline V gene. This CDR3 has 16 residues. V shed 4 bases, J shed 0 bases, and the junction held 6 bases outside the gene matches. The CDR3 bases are TGTGCCAGCAGCTCCGAGGGACAGCTCTCCTACAATGAGCAGTTCTTC. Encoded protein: CASSSEGQLSYNEQFF.

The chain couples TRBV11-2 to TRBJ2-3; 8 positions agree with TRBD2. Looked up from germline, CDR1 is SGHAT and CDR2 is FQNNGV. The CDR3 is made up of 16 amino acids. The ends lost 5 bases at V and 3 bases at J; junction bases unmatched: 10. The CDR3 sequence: CASSTQAGAPTDTQYF. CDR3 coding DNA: TGTGCCAGCAGCACGCAAGCGGGGGCTCCAACAGATACGCAGTATTTT.

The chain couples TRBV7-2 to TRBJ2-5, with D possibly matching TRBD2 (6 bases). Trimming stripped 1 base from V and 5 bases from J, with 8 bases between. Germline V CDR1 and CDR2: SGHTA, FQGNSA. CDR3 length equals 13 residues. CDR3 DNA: TGTGCCAGCAGCTTAGGGGCGGGGGAGACCCAGTACTTC. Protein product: CASSLGAGETQYF. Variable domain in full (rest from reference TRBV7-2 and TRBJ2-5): GAGVSQSPSNKVTEKGKDVELRCDPISGHTALYWYRQSLGQGLEFLIYFQGNSAPDKSGLPSDRFSAERTGGSVSTLTIQRTQQEDSAVYLCASSLGAGETQYFGPGTRLLVL.

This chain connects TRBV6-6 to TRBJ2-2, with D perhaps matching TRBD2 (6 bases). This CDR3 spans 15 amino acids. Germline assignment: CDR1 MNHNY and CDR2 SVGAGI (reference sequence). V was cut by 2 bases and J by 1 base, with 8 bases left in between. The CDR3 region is CASSYGTGNTGELFF. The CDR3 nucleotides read TGTGCCAGCAGTTACGGGACTGGGAACACCGGGGAGCTGTTTTTT.

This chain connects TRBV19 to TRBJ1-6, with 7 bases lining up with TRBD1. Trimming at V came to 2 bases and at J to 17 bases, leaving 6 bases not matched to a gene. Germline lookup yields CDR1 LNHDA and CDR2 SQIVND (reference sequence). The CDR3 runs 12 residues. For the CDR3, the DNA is TGTGCCAGTAGTATAAGGGGGGACAGCATCCACTTT. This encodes CASSIRGDSIHF.

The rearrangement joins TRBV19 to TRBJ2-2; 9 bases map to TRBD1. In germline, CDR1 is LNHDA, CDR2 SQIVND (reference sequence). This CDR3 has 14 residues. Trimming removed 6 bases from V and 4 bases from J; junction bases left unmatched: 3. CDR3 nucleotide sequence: TGTGCCAGTAGCCTGGACAGGGGCACCGGGGAGCTGTTTTTT. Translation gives CASSLDRGTGELFF.

The DNA of the CDR3 is TGTGCCAGCAGTCGACAGCCTGGAAACACCATATATTTT. Translating it yields CASSRQPGNTIYF. This chain links TRBV6-5 with TRBJ1-3; tentative D call: TRBD1 (5 bases). V gave up 5 bases and J gave up 2 bases, with 7 bases separating them. The germline V gene encodes CDR1 MNHEY and CDR2 SVGAGI. The CDR3 extends over 13 amino acids.

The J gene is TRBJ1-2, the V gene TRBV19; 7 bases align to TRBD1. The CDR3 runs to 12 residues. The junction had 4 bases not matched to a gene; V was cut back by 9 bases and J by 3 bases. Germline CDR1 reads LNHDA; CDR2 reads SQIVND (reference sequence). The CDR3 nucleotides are TGTGCCAGCGATGACAGGGACTATGGCTACACCTTC. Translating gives CASDDRDYGYTF.

The CDR3 is CAWSGSYEQYF. CDR3 DNA sequence: TGTGCCTGGAGTGGGAGCTACGAGCAGTACTTC. The chain joins TRBV30 to TRBJ2-7; D is ambiguous. Germline V lookup: CDR1 GTSNPN, CDR2 SVGIG (reference sequence). The CDR3 totals 11 residues. Trimming removed 1 base at V and 3 bases at J, with 4 bases between.

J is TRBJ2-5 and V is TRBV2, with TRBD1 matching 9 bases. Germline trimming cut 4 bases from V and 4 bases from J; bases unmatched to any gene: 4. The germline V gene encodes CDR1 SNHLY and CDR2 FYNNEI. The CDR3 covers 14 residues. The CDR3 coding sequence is TGTGCCAGCAGTGGGGGGACAGGGCGAGAGACCCAGTACTTC. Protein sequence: CASSGGTGRETQYF.

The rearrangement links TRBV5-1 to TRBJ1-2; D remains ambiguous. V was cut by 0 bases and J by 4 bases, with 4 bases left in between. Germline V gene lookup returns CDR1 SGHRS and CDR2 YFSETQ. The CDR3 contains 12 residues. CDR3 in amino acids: CASSLAGYGYTF. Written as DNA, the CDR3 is TGCGCCAGCAGCTTGGCCGGCTATGGCTACACCTTC.

The CDR3, as DNA: TGTGCCCAAAAGGAAGCGAGCACAGATACGCAGTATTTT. Its translation: CAQKEASTDTQYF. This chain uses TRBV2 with TRBJ2-3; D is uncertain. The V and J ends lost 11 bases and 0 bases respectively, with 12 bases between them. CDR3 length equals 13 residues. Germline V gene data show CDR1 as SNHLY and CDR2 as FYNNEI. The full variable domain, with the rest looked up from reference TRBV2 and TRBJ2-3, is EPEVTQTPSHQVTQMGQEVILRCVPISNHLYFYWYRQILGQKVEFLVSFYNNEISEKSEIFDDQFSVERPDGSNFTLKIRSTKLEDSAMYFCAQKEASTDTQYFGPGTRLTVL.

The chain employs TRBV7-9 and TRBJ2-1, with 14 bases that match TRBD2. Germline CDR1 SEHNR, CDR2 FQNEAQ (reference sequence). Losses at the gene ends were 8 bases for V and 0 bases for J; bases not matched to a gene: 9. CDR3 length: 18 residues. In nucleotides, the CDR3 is TGTGCCAGCTTGGGACTAGCGGGAGCTTCAAGCTCCTACAATGAGCAGTTCTTC. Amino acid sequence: CASLGLAGASSSYNEQFF.

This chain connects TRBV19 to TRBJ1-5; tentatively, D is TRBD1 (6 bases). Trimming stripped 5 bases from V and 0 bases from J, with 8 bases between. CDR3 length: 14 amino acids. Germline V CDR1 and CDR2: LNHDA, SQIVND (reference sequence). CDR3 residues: CASSVTGSNQPQHF. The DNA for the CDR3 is TGTGCCAGTAGTGTGACAGGTAGCAATCAGCCCCAGCATTTT.

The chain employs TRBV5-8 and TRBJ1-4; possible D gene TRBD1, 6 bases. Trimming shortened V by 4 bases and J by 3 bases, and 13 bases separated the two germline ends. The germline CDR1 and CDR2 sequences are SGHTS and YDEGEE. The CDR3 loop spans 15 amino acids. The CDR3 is CASSLRQVSNEKLFF. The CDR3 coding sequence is TGTGCCAGCAGCCTACGACAGGTTTCTAATGAAAAACTGTTTTTT.

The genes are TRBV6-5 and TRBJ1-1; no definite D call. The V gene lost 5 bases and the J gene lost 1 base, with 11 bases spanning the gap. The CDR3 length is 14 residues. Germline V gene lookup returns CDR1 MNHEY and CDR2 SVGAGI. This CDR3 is CASSRQTGNTEAFF. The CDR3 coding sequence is TGTGCCAGCAGTCGTCAGACTGGGAACACTGAAGCTTTCTTT.

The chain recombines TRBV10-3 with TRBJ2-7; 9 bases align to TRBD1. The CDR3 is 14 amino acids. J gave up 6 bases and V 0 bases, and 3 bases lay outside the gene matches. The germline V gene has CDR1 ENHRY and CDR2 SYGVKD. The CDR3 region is CAISESGQGREQYF. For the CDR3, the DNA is TGTGCCATCAGTGAGTCGGGACAGGGCCGCGAGCAGTACTTC.

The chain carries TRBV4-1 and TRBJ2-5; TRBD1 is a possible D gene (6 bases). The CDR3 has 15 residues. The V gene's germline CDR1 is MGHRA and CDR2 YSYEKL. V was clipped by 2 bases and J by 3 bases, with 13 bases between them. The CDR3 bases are TGCGCCAGCAGCCAACATACAGGGCGGGAAGAGACCCAGTACTTC. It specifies CASSQHTGREETQYF.